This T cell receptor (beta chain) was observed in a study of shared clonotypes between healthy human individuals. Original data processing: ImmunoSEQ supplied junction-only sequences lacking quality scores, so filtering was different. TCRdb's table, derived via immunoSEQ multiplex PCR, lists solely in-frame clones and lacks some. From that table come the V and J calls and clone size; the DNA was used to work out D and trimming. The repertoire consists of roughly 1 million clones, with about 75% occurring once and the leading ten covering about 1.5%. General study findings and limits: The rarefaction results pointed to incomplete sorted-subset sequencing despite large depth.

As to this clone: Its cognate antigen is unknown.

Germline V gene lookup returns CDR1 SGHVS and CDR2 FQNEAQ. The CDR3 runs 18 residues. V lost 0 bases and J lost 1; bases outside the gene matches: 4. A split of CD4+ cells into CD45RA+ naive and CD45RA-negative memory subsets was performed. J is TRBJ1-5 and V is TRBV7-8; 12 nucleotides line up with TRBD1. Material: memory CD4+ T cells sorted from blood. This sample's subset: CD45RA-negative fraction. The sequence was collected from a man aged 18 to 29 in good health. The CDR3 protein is CASSLAGQGAVSNQPQHF. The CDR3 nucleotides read TGTGCCAGCAGCTTAGCGGGACAGGGGGCGGTGAGCAATCAGCCCCAGCATTTT.